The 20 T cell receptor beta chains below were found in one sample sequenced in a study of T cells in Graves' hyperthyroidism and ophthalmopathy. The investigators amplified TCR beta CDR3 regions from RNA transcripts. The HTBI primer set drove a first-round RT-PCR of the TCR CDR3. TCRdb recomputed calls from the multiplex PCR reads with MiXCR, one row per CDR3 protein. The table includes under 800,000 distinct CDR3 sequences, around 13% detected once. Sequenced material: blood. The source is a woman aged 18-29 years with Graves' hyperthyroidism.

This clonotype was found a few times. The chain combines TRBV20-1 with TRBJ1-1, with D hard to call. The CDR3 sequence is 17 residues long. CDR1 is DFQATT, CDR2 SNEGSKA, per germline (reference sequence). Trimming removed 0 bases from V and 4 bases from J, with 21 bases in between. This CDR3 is CSARDPLQLLAGTEAFF. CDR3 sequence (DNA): TGCAGTGCTAGAGATCCACTCCAACTCCTCGCGGGCACTGAAGCTTTCTTT.

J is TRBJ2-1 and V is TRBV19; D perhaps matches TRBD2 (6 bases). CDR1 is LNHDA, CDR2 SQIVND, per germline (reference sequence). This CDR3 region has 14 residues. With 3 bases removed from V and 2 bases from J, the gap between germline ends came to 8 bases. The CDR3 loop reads CASSITSTYNEQFF. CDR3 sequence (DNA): TGTGCCAGTAGTATCACTAGCACCTACAATGAGCAGTTCTTC.

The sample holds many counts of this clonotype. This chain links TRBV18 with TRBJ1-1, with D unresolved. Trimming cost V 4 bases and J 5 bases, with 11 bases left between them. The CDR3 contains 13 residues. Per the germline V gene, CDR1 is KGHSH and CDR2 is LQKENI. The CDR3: CASSQGRLTEAFF. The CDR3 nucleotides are TGTGCCAGCTCACAGGGTAGGCTTACTGAAGCTTTCTTT.

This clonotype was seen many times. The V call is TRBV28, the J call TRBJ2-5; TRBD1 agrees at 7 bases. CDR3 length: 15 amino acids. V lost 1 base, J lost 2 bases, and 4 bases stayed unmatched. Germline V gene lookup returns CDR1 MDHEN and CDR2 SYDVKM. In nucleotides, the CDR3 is TGTGCCAGCAGTTTATTGCCAGGGGGTCAAGAGACCCAGTACTTC. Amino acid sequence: CASSLLPGGQETQYF.

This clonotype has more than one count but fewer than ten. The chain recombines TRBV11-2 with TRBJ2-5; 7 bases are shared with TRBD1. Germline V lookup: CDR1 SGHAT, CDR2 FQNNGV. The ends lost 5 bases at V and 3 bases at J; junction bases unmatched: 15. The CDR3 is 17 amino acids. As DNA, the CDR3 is TGTGCCAGCAGCCACCGACCGGGACAGCGAGATGAAGAGACCCAGTACTTC. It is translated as CASSHRPGQRDEETQYF.

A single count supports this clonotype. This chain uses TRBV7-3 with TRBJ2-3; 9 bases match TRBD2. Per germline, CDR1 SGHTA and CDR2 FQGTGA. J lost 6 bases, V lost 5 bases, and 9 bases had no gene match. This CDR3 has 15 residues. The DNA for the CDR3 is TGTGCCAGCAGCCCCGCGGGGGGGTTGGGGGATACGCAGTATTTT. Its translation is CASSPAGGLGDTQYF.

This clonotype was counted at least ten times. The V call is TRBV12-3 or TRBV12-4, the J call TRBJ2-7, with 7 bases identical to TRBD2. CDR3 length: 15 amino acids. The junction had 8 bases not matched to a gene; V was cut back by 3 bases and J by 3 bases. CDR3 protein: CASSFPLAALYEQYF. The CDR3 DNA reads TGTGCCAGCAGTTTCCCGCTAGCGGCACTCTACGAGCAGTACTTC.

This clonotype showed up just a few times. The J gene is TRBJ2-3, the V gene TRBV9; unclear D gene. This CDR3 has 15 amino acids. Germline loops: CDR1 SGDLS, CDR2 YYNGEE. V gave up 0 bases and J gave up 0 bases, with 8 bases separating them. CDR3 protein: CASSVVATSTDTQYF. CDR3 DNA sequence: TGTGCCAGCAGCGTAGTGGCGACTAGCACAGATACGCAGTATTTT.

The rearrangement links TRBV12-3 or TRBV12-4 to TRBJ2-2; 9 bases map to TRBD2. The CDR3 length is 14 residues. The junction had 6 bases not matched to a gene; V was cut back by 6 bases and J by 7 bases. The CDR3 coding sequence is TGTGCCAGCAGCAAAAGTAGCGGGAGCGGGGAGCTGTTTTTT. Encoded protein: CASSKSSGSGELFF.

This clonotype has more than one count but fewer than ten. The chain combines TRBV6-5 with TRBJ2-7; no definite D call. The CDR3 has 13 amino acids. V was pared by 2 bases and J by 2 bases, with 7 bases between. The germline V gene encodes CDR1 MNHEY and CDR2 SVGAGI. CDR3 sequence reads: CASSYRVTYEQYF. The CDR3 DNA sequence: TGTGCCAGCAGTTACAGAGTTACCTACGAGCAGTACTTC.

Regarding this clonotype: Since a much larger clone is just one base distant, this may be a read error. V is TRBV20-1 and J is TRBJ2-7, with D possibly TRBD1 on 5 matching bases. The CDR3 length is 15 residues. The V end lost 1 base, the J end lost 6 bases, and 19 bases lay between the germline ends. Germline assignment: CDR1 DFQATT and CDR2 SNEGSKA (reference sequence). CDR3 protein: CSARGGKGSPVEQYF. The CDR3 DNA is TGCAGTGCTAGAGGGGGCAAGGGATCGCCCGTCGAGCAGTACTTC.

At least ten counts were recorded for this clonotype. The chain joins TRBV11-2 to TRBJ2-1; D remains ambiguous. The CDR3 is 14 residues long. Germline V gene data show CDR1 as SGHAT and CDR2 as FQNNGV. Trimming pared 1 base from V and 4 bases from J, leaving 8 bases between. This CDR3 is CASSLGRLYNEQFF. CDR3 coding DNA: TGTGCCAGCAGCTTAGGGCGCTTGTACAATGAGCAGTTCTTC.

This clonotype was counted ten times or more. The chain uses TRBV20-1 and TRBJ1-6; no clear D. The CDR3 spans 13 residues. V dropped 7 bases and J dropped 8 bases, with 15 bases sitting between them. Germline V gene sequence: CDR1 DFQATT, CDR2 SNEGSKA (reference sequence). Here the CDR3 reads CSGQAAGDSPLHF. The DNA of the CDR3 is TGCAGTGGTCAAGCGGCGGGTGATTCACCCCTCCACTTT.

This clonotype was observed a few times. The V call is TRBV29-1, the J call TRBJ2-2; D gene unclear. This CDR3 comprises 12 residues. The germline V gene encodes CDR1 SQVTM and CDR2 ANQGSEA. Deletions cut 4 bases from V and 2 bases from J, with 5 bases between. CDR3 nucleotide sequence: TGCAGCGTTGTTCTTAACACCGGGGAGCTGTTTTTT. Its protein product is CSVVLNTGELFF.

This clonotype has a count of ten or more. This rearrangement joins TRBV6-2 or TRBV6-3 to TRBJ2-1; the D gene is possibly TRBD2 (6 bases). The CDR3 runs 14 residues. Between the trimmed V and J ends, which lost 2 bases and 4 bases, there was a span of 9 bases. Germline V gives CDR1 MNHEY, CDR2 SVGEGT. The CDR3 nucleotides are TGTGCCAGCAGTTACGGGGGGAAGTACAATGAGCAGTTCTTC. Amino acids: CASSYGGKYNEQFF.

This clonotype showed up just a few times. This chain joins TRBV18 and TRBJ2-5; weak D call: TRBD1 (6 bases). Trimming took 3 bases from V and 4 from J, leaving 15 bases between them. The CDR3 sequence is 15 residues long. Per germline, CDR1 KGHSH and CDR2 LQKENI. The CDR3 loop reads CASSPQQGRTETQYF. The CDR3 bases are TGTGCCAGCTCACCTCAACAGGGAAGGACAGAGACCCAGTACTTC.

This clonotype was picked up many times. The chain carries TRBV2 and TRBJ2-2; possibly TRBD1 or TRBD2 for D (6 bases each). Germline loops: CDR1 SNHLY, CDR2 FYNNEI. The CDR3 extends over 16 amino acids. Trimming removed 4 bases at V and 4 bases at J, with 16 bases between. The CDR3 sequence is CASSVLGGPVTGELFF. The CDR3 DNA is TGTGCCAGCAGTGTACTTGGGGGGCCGGTCACCGGGGAGCTGTTTTTT.

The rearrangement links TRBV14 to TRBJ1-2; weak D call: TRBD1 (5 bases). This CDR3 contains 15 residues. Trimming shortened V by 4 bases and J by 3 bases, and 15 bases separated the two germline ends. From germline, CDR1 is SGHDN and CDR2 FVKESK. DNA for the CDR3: TGTGCCAGCAGCCTGAATGCAGGGAGCGACTATGGCTACACCTTC. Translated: CASSLNAGSDYGYTF.

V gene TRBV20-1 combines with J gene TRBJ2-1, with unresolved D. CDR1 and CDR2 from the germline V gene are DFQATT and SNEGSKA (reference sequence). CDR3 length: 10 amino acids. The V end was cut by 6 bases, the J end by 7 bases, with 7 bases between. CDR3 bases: TGCAGTGCAATGGGGAATGAGCAGTTCTTC. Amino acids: CSAMGNEQFF.

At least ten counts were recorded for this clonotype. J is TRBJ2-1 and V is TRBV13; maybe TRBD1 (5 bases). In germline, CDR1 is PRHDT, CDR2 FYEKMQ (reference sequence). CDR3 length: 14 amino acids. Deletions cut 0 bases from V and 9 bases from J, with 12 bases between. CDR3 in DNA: TGTGCCAGCAGCTTAGGAAACAGGTGGGGTGAGCAGTTCTTC. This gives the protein CASSLGNRWGEQFF. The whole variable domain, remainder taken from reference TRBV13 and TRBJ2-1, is AAGVIQSPRHLIKEKRETATLKCYPIPRHDTVYWYQQGPGQDPQFLISFYEKMQSDKGSIPDRFSAQQFSDYHSELNMSSLELGDSALYFCASSLGNRWGEQFFGPGTRLTVL.